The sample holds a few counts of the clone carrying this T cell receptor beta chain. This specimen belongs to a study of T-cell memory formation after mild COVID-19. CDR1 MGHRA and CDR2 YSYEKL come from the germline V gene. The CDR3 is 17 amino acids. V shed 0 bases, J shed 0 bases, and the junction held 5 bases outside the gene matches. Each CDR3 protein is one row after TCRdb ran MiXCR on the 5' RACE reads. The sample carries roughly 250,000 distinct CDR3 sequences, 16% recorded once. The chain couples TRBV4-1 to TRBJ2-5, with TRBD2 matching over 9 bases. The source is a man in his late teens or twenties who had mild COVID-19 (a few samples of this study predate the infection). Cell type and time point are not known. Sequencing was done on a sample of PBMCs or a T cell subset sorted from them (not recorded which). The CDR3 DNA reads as TGCGCCAGCAGCCAAGATGGTCTAGCGGGAAACCAAGAGACCCAGTACTTC. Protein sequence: CASSQDGLAGNQETQYF.